Presented here are 3 T cell receptor beta chains from one specimen sequenced in a study of blood T cells in healthy people across ages. With a J-beta primer mix and a sample-barcoded 5' primer, a second PCR ran roughly 6 to 12 cycles. MiXCR, run by TCRdb on the 5' RACE reads, gives a single entry per CDR3 protein. The sample has fewer than 2,000,000 distinct CDR3 sequences, about 32% seen once. The sequencing sample was made of blood. The receptors originated from a woman aged 25 to 39 in good health.

The V gene is TRBV18, the J gene TRBJ1-5; possible D gene TRBD1, 6 bases. The length of the CDR3 is 15 residues. With 4 bases removed from V and 8 bases from J, the gap between germline ends came to 18 bases. The V gene's germline CDR1 is KGHSH and CDR2 LQKENI. DNA of the CDR3: TGTGCCAGCTCACTGGCAGGGGCAGAAAGGAAGCCCCAGCATTTT. This gives the protein CASSLAGAERKPQHF.

This clonotype was seen a handful of times. The CDR3 protein is CASSPEGTGTYEQYF. CDR3 DNA: TGTGCCAGCAGTCCAGAGGGGACGGGAACCTACGAGCAGTACTTC. The chain is built from TRBV27 and TRBJ2-7; D is possibly TRBD1 or TRBD2 (5 bases each). Per the germline V gene, CDR1 is MNHEY and CDR2 is SMNVEV (reference sequence). The CDR3 spans 15 residues. V was cut by 5 bases and J by 2 bases, with 16 bases left in between.

This clonotype has at least ten counts. The chain uses TRBV24-1 and TRBJ2-1; possible D gene TRBD2, 6 bases. V lost 3 bases to trimming and J lost 4 bases, with 12 bases between them. This CDR3 spans 15 amino acids. Germline loops: CDR1 KGHDR, CDR2 SFDVKD. The CDR3 sequence is CATSDPRDFYNEQFF. CDR3 in DNA: TGTGCCACCAGTGATCCACGGGACTTTTACAATGAGCAGTTCTTC.